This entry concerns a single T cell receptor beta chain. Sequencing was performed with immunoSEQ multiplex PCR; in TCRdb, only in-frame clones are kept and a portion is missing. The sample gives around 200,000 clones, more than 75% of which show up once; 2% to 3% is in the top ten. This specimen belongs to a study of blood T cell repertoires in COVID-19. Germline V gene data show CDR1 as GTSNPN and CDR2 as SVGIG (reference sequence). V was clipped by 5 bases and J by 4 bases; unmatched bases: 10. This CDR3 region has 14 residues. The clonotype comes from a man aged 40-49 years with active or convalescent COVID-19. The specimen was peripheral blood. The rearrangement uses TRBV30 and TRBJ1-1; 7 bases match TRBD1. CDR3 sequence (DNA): TGTGCCTGGCACACAGGGGATGGGATCACTGAAGCTTTCTTT. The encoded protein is CAWHTGDGITEAFF.